This T cell receptor (beta chain) was retrieved from a study of blood T cell repertoires in COVID-19. About the study: The United States, Italy and Spain were the sources of the acute and convalescent COVID-19 samples. T cells, B-cell-depleted T cells, or PBMCs supplied cDNA or gDNA.

In the authors' workflow: The assay estimated nucleated cells by amplifying reference gene primers. Measured with immunoSEQ multiplex PCR; TCRdb has only the in-frame clones, and not every one. V and J calls and clone size are those listed in that table; D and trimming were worked out from the DNA. This sample carries around 60,000 clones, 70% to 90% of them seen once, and the ten largest clones take approximately 4%. Deletions cut 5 bases from V and 5 bases from J, with 10 bases between. The germline gives CDR1 LNHDA, CDR2 SQIVND (reference sequence). The length of the CDR3 is 12 residues. Sequences were obtained from peripheral blood. The clonotype comes from a human donor in a cohort sampled during active COVID-19. The chain couples TRBV19 to TRBJ2-7; a weak D match, TRBD2 (5 bases). The CDR3 sequence is CASSGGRHEQYF. CDR3 in DNA: TGTGCCAGTAGTGGCGGGCGACACGAGCAGTACTTC.